This T cell receptor beta chain was obtained from a study of regulatory T cells in long-lasting Graves disease. Looking at the study overall: Freshly diagnosed Graves' patients had used antithyroid drugs for under 3 months.

In its sample, this clonotype was seen a few times. Assembly of TCR beta libraries relied on iRepertoire HTBI primers together with Arm-PCR of CDR3 regions. TCRdb ran MiXCR on the multiplex PCR reads and lists one entry per CDR3 protein. The table has around 480,000 distinct CDR3 sequences, 15% to 20% seen once. After removal of 8 bases from V and 2 bases from J, the junction contained 2 bases not matched to a gene. This CDR3 is built from 13 residues. Documented time point: newly diagnosed GD, antithyroid drugs for less than 3 months. Researchers made the TCR library from RNA that was extracted from PBMCs. The same data also contributed to another study, on T cells in Graves' hyperthyroidism and ophthalmopathy.

This chain connects TRBV12-3 or TRBV12-4 to TRBJ2-2; TRBD1 matches at 7 bases. This specimen consisted of peripheral blood mononuclear cells (PBMCs), obtained at new diagnosis, from a patient treated with antithyroid drugs. This receptor was taken from a woman aged 40-65 years with Graves disease. CDR3 nucleotide sequence: TGTGCCAGCGACAGGGACAACACCGGGGAGCTGTTTTTT. It specifies CASDRDNTGELFF.